This TCR beta chain is drawn from a study of blood T cell repertoires in COVID-19. Study background: Both acute and convalescent COVID-19 samples were obtained from the United States, Italy and Spain. Sources were T cells, B-cell-depleted T cells, or PBMCs; the material itself was cDNA or gDNA.

The table came from immunoSEQ multiplex PCR; TCRdb's copy has only in-frame clones and leaves some out. The data show under 100,000 clones, approximately 89% seen once. Trimming pared 1 base from V and 3 bases from J, leaving 10 bases between. The CDR3 has 15 residues. CDR1 and CDR2 (germline): SGHAT, FQNNGV. Sequenced: peripheral blood. The source is a human donor in a cohort sampled during active COVID-19. The V gene is TRBV11-2, the J gene TRBJ2-4; D remains unclear. CDR3 sequence: CASSLGNGDKNIQYF. Written as DNA, the CDR3 is TGTGCCAGCAGCTTAGGCAACGGAGACAAAAACATTCAGTACTTC.